Presented here are 15 T cell receptor beta chains from one specimen sequenced in a study of Ad26.COV2.S vaccination and SARS-CoV-2 variants. The treatment was: around 19 received Ad26.COV2.S at low or high dose, single or two shots; roughly five received placebo; per-sample allocation not given. Vaccine and placebo recipients were sampled on day 63 after the first injection. Repertoires were generated with immunoSEQ multiplex PCR, while TCRdb's copy carries only in-frame clones and drops some. Counted here are about 320,000 clones, around four fifths occurring once; the ten biggest clones make up approximately 2.1%. The sequencing here drew on peripheral blood, taken in a trial of Ad26.COV2.S vaccine versus placebo. The receptors shown here come from a person aged 18-65 years who received the Ad26.COV2.S COVID-19 vaccine or a placebo.

V usage is TRBV2 and J usage is TRBJ2-7, with D uncertain. Trimming left V 6 bases short and J 2 bases short, with 8 bases between. The CDR3 is 12 amino acids. CDR1 is SNHLY, CDR2 FYNNEI, per germline. DNA for the CDR3: TGTGCCAGCAGGGACGGCACCTACGAGCAGTACTTC. Protein product: CASRDGTYEQYF.

This chain uses TRBV7-3 with TRBJ2-7; no clear D gene. The germline CDR1 and CDR2 sequences are SGHTA and FQGTGA. This CDR3 comprises 14 residues. Trimming took off 2 bases at V and 0 bases at J, with 8 bases between the two ends. The CDR3 DNA reads as TGTGCCAGCAGCTTAGGGTCGGTCTCCTACGAGCAGTACTTC. This sequence encodes CASSLGSVSYEQYF.

This sequence joins TRBV7-2 and TRBJ1-2, with TRBD1 as a possible D gene (6 bases). This CDR3 has 15 amino acids. Trimming pared 5 bases from V and 3 bases from J, leaving 16 bases between. Germline V gene lookup returns CDR1 SGHTA and CDR2 FQGNSA. The CDR3 region is CASSTGQLGDYGYTF. The CDR3 region has the DNA TGTGCCAGCAGCACCGGACAGCTTGGAGACTATGGCTACACCTTC.

The rearrangement uses TRBV7-9 and TRBJ2-3, with TRBD1 matching 9 bases. CDR3 length equals 15 residues. Germline V CDR1 and CDR2: SEHNR, FQNEAQ (reference sequence). After removal of 3 bases from V and 4 bases from J, the junction contained 5 bases not matched to a gene. The CDR3 loop reads CASSFGQGRSDTQYF. The CDR3 DNA follows: TGTGCCAGCAGCTTCGGACAGGGGAGGTCAGATACGCAGTATTTT.

The J gene is TRBJ2-2, the V gene TRBV7-9; no definite D call. This CDR3 region has 15 residues. V was cut by 4 bases and J by 0 bases, with 9 bases left in between. The germline CDR1 and CDR2 sequences are SEHNR and FQNEAQ (reference sequence). CDR3 sequence: CASSSGPTNTGELFF. The DNA for the CDR3 is TGTGCCAGCAGCTCCGGACCGACGAACACCGGGGAGCTGTTTTTT.

J is TRBJ1-2 and V is TRBV9; unclear D gene. Per germline, CDR1 SGDLS and CDR2 YYNGEE. The V end was cut by 3 bases, the J end by 4 bases, with 19 bases between. The length of the CDR3 is 16 residues. The CDR3: CASSAEGPSLTYGYTF. The CDR3 DNA follows: TGTGCCAGCAGCGCGGAGGGCCCAAGCCTAACCTATGGCTACACCTTC. Based on the CDR3 plus reference TRBV9 and TRBJ1-2, the full variable domain is DSGVTQTPKHLITATGQRVTLRCSPRSGDLSVYWYQQSLDQGLQFLIQYYNGEERAKGNILERFSAQQFPDLHSELNLSSLELGDSALYFCASSAEGPSLTYGYTFGSGTRLTVV.

This clone was seen only once. V usage is TRBV27 and J usage is TRBJ2-7, with D hard to call. The CDR3 loop spans 13 amino acids. Germline loops: CDR1 MNHEY, CDR2 SMNVEV (reference sequence). The V gene lost 2 bases and the J gene lost 3 bases, with 8 bases spanning the gap. Here the CDR3 reads CASSLNGNYEQYF. The CDR3 DNA is TGTGCCAGCAGTTTAAACGGCAACTACGAGCAGTACTTC.

The CDR3 DNA reads TGCGCCAGCAGCTTTGGGGACAGAAACACCGGGGAGCTGTTTTTT. Translated: CASSFGDRNTGELFF. The chain has TRBV5-1 and TRBJ2-2; 7 bases agree with TRBD1. The germline CDR1 and CDR2 sequences are SGHRS and YFSETQ. The CDR3 extends over 15 amino acids. The V and J ends lost 2 bases and 2 bases, in that order; junction bases with no gene match: 3. Complete variable domain (other parts from reference TRBV5-1 and TRBJ2-2): KAGVTQTPRYLIKTRGQQVTLSCSPISGHRSVSWYQQTPGQGLQFLFEYFSETQRNKGNFPGRFSGRQFSNSRSEMNVSTLELGDSALYLCASSFGDRNTGELFFGEGSRLTVL.

The genes are TRBV9 and TRBJ2-2, with D uncertain. V lost 0 bases to trimming and J lost 7 bases, with 13 bases between them. There are 15 residues in the CDR3. Looked up from germline, CDR1 is SGDLS and CDR2 is YYNGEE. The CDR3 sequence: CASSVGTRADGELFF. DNA of the CDR3: TGTGCCAGCAGCGTAGGCACCCGGGCGGACGGGGAGCTGTTTTTT.

This rearrangement joins TRBV27 to TRBJ2-7, with a possible D match to TRBD1 (5 bases). The ends were cut back, 2 bases at V and 0 bases at J, with 11 bases in the middle. Germline CDR1 is MNHEY and CDR2 is SMNVEV (reference sequence). CDR3 length: 15 amino acids. CDR3 region: CASSLPSRVSYEQYF. DNA for the CDR3: TGTGCCAGCAGTTTACCGTCCAGGGTCTCCTACGAGCAGTACTTC.

The chain has TRBV4-1 and TRBJ2-5; possibly TRBD1 for D (5 bases). V was trimmed by 4 bases and J by 0 bases, leaving 21 bases between them. Germline CDR1 reads MGHRA; CDR2 reads YSYEKL. This CDR3 contains 18 residues. Written as DNA, the CDR3 is TGCGCCAGCAGCCCGCGACAGTCTATTCCGACCTACCAAGAGACCCAGTACTTC. Translating gives CASSPRQSIPTYQETQYF.

The chain has TRBV5-1 and TRBJ1-2; D not resolved. V was clipped by 0 bases and J by 4 bases, with 13 bases between them. CDR1 SGHRS and CDR2 YFSETQ come from the germline V gene. The CDR3 spans 15 residues. The CDR3 DNA is TGCGCCAGCAGCTTGGTGGGTGGGGAGATCTATGGCTACACCTTC. Encoded protein: CASSLVGGEIYGYTF.

The chain recombines TRBV18 with TRBJ2-3; TRBD2 matches 8 bases. J gave up 2 bases and V 4 bases, and 5 bases lay outside the gene matches. This CDR3 is 15 amino acids long. Germline CDR1 and CDR2: KGHSH and LQKENI. The chain's CDR3 is CASSQERGPTDTQYF. DNA of the CDR3: TGTGCCAGCTCACAGGAGCGGGGGCCCACAGATACGCAGTATTTT.

The rearrangement links TRBV5-1 to TRBJ1-1, with TRBD1 identical over 8 bases. CDR3 length equals 14 residues. Losses at the gene ends were 5 bases for V and 1 base for J; bases not matched to a gene: 4. The germline gives CDR1 SGHRS, CDR2 YFSETQ. CDR3 in DNA: TGCGCCAGCAGAACGGGACAGGAGAACACTGAAGCTTTCTTT. This translates into CASRTGQENTEAFF.

The chain links TRBV5-1 to TRBJ2-7; weak D call: TRBD1 (6 bases). From germline, CDR1 is SGHRS and CDR2 YFSETQ. CDR3 length: 13 residues. V lost 2 bases, J lost 5 bases, and 11 bases lay in between. The CDR3 loop reads CASSFRGQDEQYF. The CDR3 bases are TGCGCCAGCAGCTTCAGGGGCCAGGACGAGCAGTACTTC.